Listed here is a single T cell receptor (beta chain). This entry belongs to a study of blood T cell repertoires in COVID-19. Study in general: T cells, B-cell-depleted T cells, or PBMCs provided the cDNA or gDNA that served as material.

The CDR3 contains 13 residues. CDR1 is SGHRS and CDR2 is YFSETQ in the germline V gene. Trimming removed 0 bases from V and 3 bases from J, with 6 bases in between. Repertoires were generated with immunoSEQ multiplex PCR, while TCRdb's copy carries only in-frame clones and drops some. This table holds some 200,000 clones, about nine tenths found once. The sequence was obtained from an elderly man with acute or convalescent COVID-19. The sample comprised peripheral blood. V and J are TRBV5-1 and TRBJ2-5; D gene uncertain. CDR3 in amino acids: CASSLAVEETQYF. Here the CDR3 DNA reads TGCGCCAGCAGCTTGGCCGTAGAAGAGACCCAGTACTTC. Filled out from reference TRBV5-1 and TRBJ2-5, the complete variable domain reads KAGVTQTPRYLIKTRGQQVTLSCSPISGHRSVSWYQQTPGQGLQFLFEYFSETQRNKGNFPGRFSGRQFSNSRSEMNVSTLELGDSALYLCASSLAVEETQYFGPGTRLLVL.